This T cell receptor beta chain came from a study of blood T cell repertoires in COVID-19. Study as a whole: COVID-19 samples from acute and convalescent phases originated in the United States, Italy and Spain.

Sequenced by immunoSEQ multiplex PCR; TCRdb stores in-frame clones only, minus some. This table holds under 250,000 clones, about four fifths found once. The germline V gene encodes CDR1 LGHDT and CDR2 YNNKEL (reference sequence). With V trimmed by 2 bases and J by 3 bases, 4 bases remained unmatched. This CDR3 contains 15 residues. The cohort comprised adults aged 18 to 89 years residing in about two dozen US areas. Input material: PBMCs or T cells enriched from blood (not recorded which). The rearrangement links TRBV3-1 (or the pseudogene TRBV3-2) to TRBJ2-5; 9 nucleotides line up with TRBD1. The receptor's source is a man aged 55-75 years who had recovered from COVID-19. The CDR3 spells CASSQRGDREETQYF. The DNA for the CDR3 is TGTGCCAGCAGCCAAAGAGGGGACAGGGAAGAGACCCAGTACTTC.